This TCR beta chain was recovered during a study of blood T cell repertoires in COVID-19. At the level of the study: Donors in the United States, Italy and Spain gave samples during acute or convalescent COVID-19. The cDNA or gDNA used as material had been derived from T cells, B-cell-depleted T cells, or PBMCs.

The V gene end was trimmed by 0 bases and the J gene end by 2 bases; junction bases not matched to a gene: 7. Per germline, CDR1 SGDLS and CDR2 YYNGEE. This CDR3 comprises 17 residues. The repertoire was sequenced with immunoSEQ multiplex PCR; TCRdb's copy has only in-frame clones and lacks some. The repertoire holds around 150,000 clones, with approximately 80% as singletons. Sample: peripheral blood. This TCR came from a man aged 65-85 years with acute or convalescent COVID-19. The gene calls are TRBV9 and TRBJ2-3, with 9 bases aligning to TRBD2. The CDR3 reads CASSVGATSGSTDTQYF. CDR3 nucleotides: TGTGCCAGCAGCGTAGGGGCGACTAGCGGTTCCACAGATACGCAGTATTTT.